This TCR beta chain was captured in a study of blood T cell repertoires in COVID-19 (TCRdb year 2020). Background for the entire study: The collaborator samples originated in the United States, Italy and Spain and spanned the acute and convalescent phases of COVID-19. The prospective study material was composed of cDNA or gDNA derived from T cells, B-cell-depleted T cells, or PBMCs. Deeply sampled blood TCRbeta repertoires from subjects exposed to, actively infected with, or recovered from COVID-19 were included in the dataset. The repertoires were released in a freely available public database meant as a resource for research on the immune response to SARS-CoV-2. Samples were obtained from the ongoing ImmuneRACE study (first 160 participants) and from over a thousand subjects provided by 6 global collaborators. The sample metadata nearly always contained a de-identified subject ID, COVID-19 status, age in years and sex. Where HLA class I and class II types were available, the types were taken from metadata supplied by the sample provider, not from assay-based typing. General study outcomes and caveats: Clinical and demographic metadata were provided uncurated, with the amount varying by source and participant.

TCRbeta CDR3 regions were amplified from genomic DNA using the immunoSEQ Assay, a bias-controlled multiplex PCR. As for the original processing: The number of nucleated cells in each sample was estimated from the amplification of reference gene primers within the assay. Sequence reads were collapsed and filtered to measure the absolute abundance of every unique TCRbeta CDR3 rearrangement. For each sample, productive Simpson clonality was calculated as the square root of Simpson's diversity index over productive rearrangements. TCRdb took over this immuneACCESS table, retaining in-frame rearrangements with V and J assigned. Such tables are incomplete; in checked studies, under half of the missing clones stem from an unresolved V gene, and the remainder is unexplained. V, J and clone size were drawn from that table, and D and trimming were deduced from the DNA. This sample gives 300,000 to 350,000 clones in total; 88% of them show up just once. The ten biggest clones cover under 6% of the sample.

This clone was seen a single time. Its specific antigen is unknown. Base qualities are missing; no much larger clone stands one base away. In the prospective study, participants were roughly 18 to 89 years old, resided in approximately 25 geographic areas of the United States, and were enrolled through a virtual design. Cohort assignment in the prospective study relied on participant-reported clinical history from a screening survey and a study questionnaire. For ImmuneRACE Cohort 3, a participant was defined as recovered based on two consecutive negative NP/OP PCR tests, clearance by a healthcare professional, or resolution of symptoms. Mobile phlebotomists in the prospective study collected whole blood, serum and a nasopharyngeal or oropharyngeal swab from every participant. Additional blood draws and questionnaires over an approximately two-month period could optionally be provided by prospective study participants. Before DNA extraction, prospective study blood samples were shipped either frozen or at room temperature.

The junction shows trimming of 5 bases on V and 0 bases on J, plus 4 bases between the germline ends. Via the germline V gene (reference sequence), CDR1 is MNHEY and CDR2 SMNVEV. Including cysteine and phenylalanine, the CDR3 has 13 amino acids. Just CDR3 DNA is preserved here, 39 bases in frame from base 1. What was sequenced was PBMCs or T cells enriched from blood (not recorded which). The receptor chain draws on TRBV27 and TRBJ2-2; the D gene assignment is ambiguous. The source is a man younger than 45 who had recovered from COVID-19. The sequence in DNA is TGTGCCAGCAGTCCAGCGAACACCGGGGAGCTGTTTTTT. Protein translation: CASSPANTGELFF.